Below are 18 T cell receptor beta chains sequenced from a single sample in a study of cytomegalovirus exposure and HLA in healthy donors. It was with 60 Vbeta and 13 Jbeta primers that the PCR ran. Sequencing used immunoSEQ multiplex PCR; TCRdb keeps in-frame clones, though not all of them. The sample includes hundreds of thousands of clones, about three quarters of them seen just once. The material sequenced was PBMCs. The receptors were sampled from a man aged 18-30 years in good health and CMV-seronegative.

This chain joins TRBV30 and TRBJ2-2; 9 bases match TRBD2. Trimming took 0 bases from V and 7 from J; bases not matched to a gene: 6. CDR1 is GTSNPN, CDR2 SVGIG, per germline (reference sequence). The CDR3 loop spans 15 amino acids. The CDR3 is CAWSVRPSGVGELFF. The CDR3, as DNA: TGTGCCTGGAGTGTACGTCCTAGCGGGGTCGGGGAGCTGTTTTTT.

The CDR3 DNA is TGTGCCAGTAGGTCAGTAGCGGGAGGAGGTAGGAACGAGCAGTACTTC. Its translation is CASRSVAGGGRNEQYF. The V gene is TRBV19, the J gene TRBJ2-7; TRBD2 matches at 10 bases. CDR1 LNHDA and CDR2 SQIVND come from the germline V gene (reference sequence). The CDR3 consists of 16 residues. V shed 6 bases, J shed 5 bases, and the junction held 13 bases outside the gene matches. The full variable domain, in which reference TRBV19 and TRBJ2-7 provide the parts outside the CDR3, is DGGITQSPKYLFRKEGQNVTLSCEQNLNHDAMYWYRQDPGQGLRLIYYSQIVNDFQKGDIAEGYSVSREKKESFPLTVTSAQKNPTAFYLCASRSVAGGGRNEQYFGPGTRLTVT.

The gene calls are TRBV6-1 and TRBJ1-5; TRBD1 aligns across 9 bases. This CDR3 is built from 18 residues. The germline gives CDR1 MNHNS, CDR2 SASEGT. V dropped 4 bases and J dropped 2; count of bases not matched to a gene: 12. CDR3 nucleotides: TGTGCCAGCAGTGGTGCCGGAGGGACAGGGTTTGGCAATCAGCCCCAGCATTTT. Residues: CASSGAGGTGFGNQPQHF.

The chain employs TRBV7-3 and TRBJ2-7; D is unclear. Germline values: CDR1 SGHTA, CDR2 FQGTGA. V was trimmed by 2 bases and J by 5 bases, leaving 10 bases between them. The CDR3 loop spans 13 amino acids. The CDR3 coding sequence is TGTGCCAGCAGCTTATCAGATTCCCACGAGCAGTACTTC. It yields the protein CASSLSDSHEQYF.

Details on this clone: At one of its ends the junction is not consistent with the germline gene, which may arise from a read error. This sequence joins TRBV7-9 and TRBJ2-7; 8 nucleotides line up with TRBD1. Germline values: CDR1 SEHNR, CDR2 FQNEAQ (reference sequence). The CDR3 is made up of 18 amino acids. The CDR3 here is CSSSWVTGATFSSYEQYF. The CDR3 DNA follows: TGTTCCAGCAGCTGGGTGACAGGGGCGACGTTCTCGTCCTACGAGCAGTACTTC.

The chain combines TRBV30 with TRBJ1-2; no firm D call. CDR3 length equals 15 residues. Germline values: CDR1 GTSNPN, CDR2 SVGIG (reference sequence). V lost 3 bases and J lost 1, with 15 bases in between. In DNA form, the CDR3 reads TGTGCCTGGAGGGAGGGAGTAAGGATTAACTATGGCTACACCTTC. Residues: CAWREGVRINYGYTF.

V and J are TRBV7-6 and TRBJ1-1; 7 nucleotides match TRBD1. CDR1 is SGHVS and CDR2 is FNYEAQ in the germline V gene. This CDR3 has 17 amino acids. Trimming at V came to 5 bases and at J to 3 bases, leaving 15 bases not matched to a gene. CDR3 in DNA: TGTGCCAGCAGCATTACTCTCCCGGGACAGCAATACACTGAAGCTTTCTTT. Translation gives CASSITLPGQQYTEAFF.

This clone was picked up a small number of times. The CDR3 bases are TGTGCCAGCAGACGTACAGGTGGCTACACCTTC. It specifies CASRRTGGYTF. This rearrangement joins TRBV28 to TRBJ1-2; possibly TRBD1 for D (5 bases). Germline loops: CDR1 MDHEN, CDR2 SYDVKM. The V and J ends lost 6 bases and 7 bases respectively, with 9 bases between them. CDR3 length: 11 amino acids.

This chain links TRBV14 with TRBJ2-1; 7 bases agree with TRBD1. Trimming took 0 bases from V and 5 from J; bases not matched to a gene: 7. CDR1 and CDR2 (germline): SGHDN, FVKESK. The CDR3 is 16 amino acids. The CDR3 sequence is CASSQEGTAYNNEQFF. CDR3 sequence (DNA): TGTGCCAGCAGCCAAGAAGGGACAGCCTATAACAATGAGCAGTTCTTC.

The genes are TRBV7-9 and TRBJ1-1; possible D gene TRBD1, 5 bases. Trimming took 8 bases from V and 1 from J, leaving 17 bases between them. Germline CDR1 SEHNR, CDR2 FQNEAQ (reference sequence). The CDR3 has 15 residues. The CDR3 here is CASRRDSLPNTEAFF. CDR3 nucleotides: TGTGCCAGCCGAAGAGACAGCCTCCCGAACACTGAAGCTTTCTTT.

This chain links TRBV18 with TRBJ2-3; 11 nucleotides align to TRBD2. V was clipped by 0 bases and J by 6 bases; unmatched bases: 2. Germline V lookup: CDR1 KGHSH, CDR2 LQKENI. The CDR3 covers 15 residues. The CDR3 reads CASSPPSGGADTQYF. CDR3 DNA sequence: TGTGCCAGCTCACCACCTAGCGGGGGGGCTGATACGCAGTATTTT.

The rearrangement joins TRBV7-3 to TRBJ2-3, with TRBD2 identical over 8 bases. The V gene end was trimmed by 4 bases and the J gene end by 6 bases; junction bases not matched to a gene: 9. Germline lookup yields CDR1 SGHTA and CDR2 FQGTGA. The CDR3 runs 15 residues. The CDR3: CASSSPGGAGDTQYF. The CDR3 region has the DNA TGTGCCAGCAGCTCCCCCGGGGGGGCAGGGGATACGCAGTATTTT.

CDR3 protein: CASSQQGHPSNEQFF. The CDR3, as DNA: TGTGCCAGCAGCCAACAGGGCCATCCGTCCAATGAGCAGTTCTTC. The chain carries TRBV7-3 and TRBJ2-1, with a weak D call TRBD1 (6 bases). CDR1 and CDR2 (germline): SGHTA, FQGTGA. This CDR3 spans 15 amino acids. V was shortened by 5 bases and J by 6 bases, with 17 bases between the two germline ends.

The chain combines TRBV7-2 with TRBJ2-7; 11 positions agree with TRBD2. The CDR3 has 18 amino acids. Unmatched junction bases numbered 17, after V lost 4 bases and J lost 6 bases. Germline V gives CDR1 SGHTA, CDR2 FQGNSA. CDR3 region: CTSSSPASGGPGEIEQYF. The CDR3, as DNA: TGTACCAGCAGCTCCCCCGCTAGCGGGGGGCCGGGGGAGATCGAGCAGTACTTC.

The CDR3 nucleotides read TGTGCCAGCAGCATAGGACAGCGTGAAGCTTTCTTT. Protein: CASSIGQREAFF. This chain uses TRBV5-6 with TRBJ1-1; weak D call: TRBD1 (6 bases). Trimming shortened V by 4 bases and J by 7 bases, and 11 bases separated the two germline ends. Germline CDR1 and CDR2: SGHDT and YYEEEE. The CDR3 sequence is 12 residues long. Based on the CDR3 plus reference TRBV5-6 and TRBJ1-1, the full variable domain is DAGVTQSPTHLIKTRGQQVTLRCSPKSGHDTVSWYQQALGQGPQFIFQYYEEEERQRGNFPDRFSGHQFPNYSSELNVNALLLGDSALYLCASSIGQREAFFGQGTRLTVV.

Only one count was recorded for this clone. The junction departs from germline at one end; a sequencing error may be responsible. Other DNA sequences in this sample translate to the same CDR3. The V gene is TRBV9, the J gene TRBJ2-2, with 7 nucleotides matching TRBD1. Per germline, CDR1 SGDLS and CDR2 YYNGEE. This CDR3 has 19 amino acids. The CDR3 region is CASSNPGQRNPKYTGELFF. In DNA form, the CDR3 reads TGTGCCAGCAGCAATCCGGGACAGCGTAACCCGAAGTACACCGGGGAACTGTTTTTT.

The DNA for the CDR3 is TGTGCCAGCAAGAGCCGGGGGGAGGGTGAAAAACTGTTTTTT. Translation: CASKSRGEGEKLFF. This rearrangement joins TRBV6-5 to TRBJ1-4, with a tentative D call TRBD1 (5 bases). The CDR3 extends over 14 amino acids. Trimming left V 7 bases short and J 7 bases short, with 16 bases between. CDR1 is MNHEY and CDR2 is SVGAGI in the germline V gene.

Here the CDR3 reads CASRGIQLTEAFF. Written as DNA, the CDR3 is TGTGCCAGTCGCGGGATCCAACTCACTGAAGCTTTCTTT. The chain combines TRBV19 with TRBJ1-1, with D unresolved. The CDR3 has 13 amino acids. With 8 bases removed from V and 4 bases from J, the gap between germline ends came to 14 bases. CDR1 is LNHDA and CDR2 is SQIVND in the germline V gene (reference sequence).